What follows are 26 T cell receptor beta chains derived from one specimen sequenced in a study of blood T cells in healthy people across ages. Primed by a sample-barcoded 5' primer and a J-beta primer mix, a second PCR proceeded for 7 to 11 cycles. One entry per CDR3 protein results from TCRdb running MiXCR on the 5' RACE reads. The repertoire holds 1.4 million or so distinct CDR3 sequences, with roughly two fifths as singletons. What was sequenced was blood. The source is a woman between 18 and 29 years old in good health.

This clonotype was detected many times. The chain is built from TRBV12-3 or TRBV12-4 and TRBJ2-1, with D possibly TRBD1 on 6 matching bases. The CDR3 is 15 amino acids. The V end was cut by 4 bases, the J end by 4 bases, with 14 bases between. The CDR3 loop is CASSSGHSLYNEQFF. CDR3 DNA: TGTGCCAGCAGTTCGGGACACAGTCTATACAATGAGCAGTTCTTC.

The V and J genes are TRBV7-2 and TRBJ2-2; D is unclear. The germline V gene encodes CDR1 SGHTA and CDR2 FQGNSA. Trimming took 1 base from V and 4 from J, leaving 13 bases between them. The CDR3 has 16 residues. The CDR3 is CASSLVGVLTTGELFF. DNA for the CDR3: TGTGCCAGCAGCTTAGTTGGGGTTTTGACCACCGGGGAGCTGTTTTTT.

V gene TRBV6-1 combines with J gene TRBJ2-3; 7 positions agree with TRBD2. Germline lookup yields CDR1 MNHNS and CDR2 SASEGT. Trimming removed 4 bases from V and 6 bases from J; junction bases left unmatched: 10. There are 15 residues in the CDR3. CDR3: CASSVPTSQSDTQYF. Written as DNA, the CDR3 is TGTGCCAGCAGTGTCCCGACTAGCCAGTCGGATACGCAGTATTTT.

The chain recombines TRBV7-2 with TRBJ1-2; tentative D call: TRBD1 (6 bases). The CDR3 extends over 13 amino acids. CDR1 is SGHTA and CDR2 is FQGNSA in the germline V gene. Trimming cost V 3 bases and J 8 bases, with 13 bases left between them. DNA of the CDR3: TGTGCCAGCAGCTTCACAGGGTTTCGCGGCTACACCTTC. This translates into CASSFTGFRGYTF.

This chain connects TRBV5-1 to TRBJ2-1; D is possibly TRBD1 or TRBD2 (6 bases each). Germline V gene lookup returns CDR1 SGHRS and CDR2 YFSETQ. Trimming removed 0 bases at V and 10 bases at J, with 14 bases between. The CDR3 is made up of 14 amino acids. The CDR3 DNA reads TGCGCCAGCAGCTTGGACAGGGAAGGAGGGGAGCAGTTCTTC. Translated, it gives CASSLDREGGEQFF.

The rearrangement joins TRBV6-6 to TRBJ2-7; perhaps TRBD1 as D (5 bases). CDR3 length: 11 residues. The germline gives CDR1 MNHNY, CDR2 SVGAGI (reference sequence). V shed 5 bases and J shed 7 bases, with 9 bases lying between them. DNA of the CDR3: TGTGCCAGCAGTACGGACAAAGAGCAGTACTTC. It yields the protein CASSTDKEQYF.

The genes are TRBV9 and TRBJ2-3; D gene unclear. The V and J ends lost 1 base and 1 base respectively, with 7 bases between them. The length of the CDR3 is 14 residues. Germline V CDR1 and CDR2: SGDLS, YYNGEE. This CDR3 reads CASSVNGGTDTQYF. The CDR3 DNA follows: TGTGCCAGCAGCGTAAACGGAGGCACAGATACGCAGTATTTT.

CDR3 bases: TGTGCCAGCAGCGTAACAGGGTATACGAACACTGAAGCTTTCTTT. Its translation is CASSVTGYTNTEAFF. The rearrangement links TRBV9 to TRBJ1-1; D might be TRBD1 (6 bases). Germline lookup yields CDR1 SGDLS and CDR2 YYNGEE. The CDR3 runs to 15 residues. The V gene lost 1 base and the J gene lost 1 base, with 11 bases spanning the gap. Full variable domain (remainder filled in from reference TRBV9 and TRBJ1-1): DSGVTQTPKHLITATGQRVTLRCSPRSGDLSVYWYQQSLDQGLQFLIQYYNGEERAKGNILERFSAQQFPDLHSELNLSSLELGDSALYFCASSVTGYTNTEAFFGQGTRLTVV.

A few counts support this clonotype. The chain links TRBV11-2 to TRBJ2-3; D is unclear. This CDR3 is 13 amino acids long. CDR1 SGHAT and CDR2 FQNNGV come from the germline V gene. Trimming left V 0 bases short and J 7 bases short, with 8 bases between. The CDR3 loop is CASSLDLGNTQYF. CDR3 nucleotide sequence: TGTGCCAGCAGCTTAGATTTGGGGAATACGCAGTATTTT. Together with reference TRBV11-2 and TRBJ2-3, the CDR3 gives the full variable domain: EAGVAQSPRYKIIEKRQSVAFWCNPISGHATLYWYQQILGQGPKLLIQFQNNGVVDDSQLPKDRFSAERLKGVDSTLKIQPAKLEDSAVYLCASSLDLGNTQYFGPGTRLTVL.

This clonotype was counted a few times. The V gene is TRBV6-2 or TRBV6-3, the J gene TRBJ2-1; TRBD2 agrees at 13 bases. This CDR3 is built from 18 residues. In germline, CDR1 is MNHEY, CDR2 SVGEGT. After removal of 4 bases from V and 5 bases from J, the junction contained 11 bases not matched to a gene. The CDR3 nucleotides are TGTGCCAGCAGTTTCCTTACAAGACTAGCGGGAGGCCACAATGAGCAGTTCTTC. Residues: CASSFLTRLAGGHNEQFF.

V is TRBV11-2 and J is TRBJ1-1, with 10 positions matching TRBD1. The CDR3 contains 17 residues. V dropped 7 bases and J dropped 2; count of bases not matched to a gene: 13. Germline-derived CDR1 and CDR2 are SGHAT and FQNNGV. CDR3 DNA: TGTGCCAGCACCGTCGGGACAGGGGTCAAGGAAAACACTGAAGCTTTCTTT. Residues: CASTVGTGVKENTEAFF.

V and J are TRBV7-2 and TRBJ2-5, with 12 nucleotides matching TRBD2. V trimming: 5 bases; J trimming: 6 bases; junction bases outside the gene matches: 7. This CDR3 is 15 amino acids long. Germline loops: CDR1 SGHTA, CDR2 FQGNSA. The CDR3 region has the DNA TGTGCCAGCAGCCCCCGACTAGCGGGGGCAAAGACCCAGTACTTC. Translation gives CASSPRLAGAKTQYF.

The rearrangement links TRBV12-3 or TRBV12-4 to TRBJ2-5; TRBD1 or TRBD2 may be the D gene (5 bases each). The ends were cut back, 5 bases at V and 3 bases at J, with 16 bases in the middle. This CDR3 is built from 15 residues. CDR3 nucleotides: TGTGCCAGCAGTCCGGGACGGACAAAGGAAGAGACCCAGTACTTC. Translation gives CASSPGRTKEETQYF.

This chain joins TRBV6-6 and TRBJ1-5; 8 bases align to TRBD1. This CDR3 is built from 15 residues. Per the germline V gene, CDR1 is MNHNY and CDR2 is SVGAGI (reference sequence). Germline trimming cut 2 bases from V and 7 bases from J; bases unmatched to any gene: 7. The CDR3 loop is CASSYQGQGVQPQHF. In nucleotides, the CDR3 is TGTGCCAGCAGTTACCAAGGACAGGGAGTGCAGCCCCAGCATTTT.

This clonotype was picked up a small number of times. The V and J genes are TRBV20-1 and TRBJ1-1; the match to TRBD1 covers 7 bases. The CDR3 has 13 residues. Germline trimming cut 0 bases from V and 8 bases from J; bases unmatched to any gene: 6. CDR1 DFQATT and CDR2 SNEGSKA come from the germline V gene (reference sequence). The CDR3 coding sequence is TGCAGTGCTAGAGATCCCCAGGGGGAGGAAGCTTTCTTT. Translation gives CSARDPQGEEAFF.

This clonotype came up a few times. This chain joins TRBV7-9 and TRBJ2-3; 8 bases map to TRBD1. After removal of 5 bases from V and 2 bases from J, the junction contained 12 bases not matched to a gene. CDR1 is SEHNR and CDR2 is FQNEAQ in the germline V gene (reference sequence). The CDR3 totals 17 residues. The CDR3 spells CASSEGQGADFTDTQYF. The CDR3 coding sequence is TGTGCCAGCAGCGAAGGACAGGGAGCGGATTTCACAGATACGCAGTATTTT. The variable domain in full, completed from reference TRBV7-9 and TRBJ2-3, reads DTGVSQNPRHKITKRGQNVTFRCDPISEHNRLYWYRQTLGQGPEFLTYFQNEAQLEKSRLLSDRFSAERPKGSFSTLEIQRTEQGDSAMYLCASSEGQGADFTDTQYFGPGTRLTVL.

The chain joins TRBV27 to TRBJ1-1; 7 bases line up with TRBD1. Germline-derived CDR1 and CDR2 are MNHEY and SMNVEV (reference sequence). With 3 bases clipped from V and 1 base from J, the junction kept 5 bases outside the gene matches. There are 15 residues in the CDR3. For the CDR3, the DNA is TGTGCCAGCAGTTTCTACAGGGGTGAGAACACTGAAGCTTTCTTT. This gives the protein CASSFYRGENTEAFF.

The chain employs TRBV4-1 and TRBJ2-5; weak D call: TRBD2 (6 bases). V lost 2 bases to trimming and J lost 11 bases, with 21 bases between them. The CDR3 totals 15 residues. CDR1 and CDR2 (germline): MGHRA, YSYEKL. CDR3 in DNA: TGCGCCAGCAGCCAAATGGCGGGATCTTACAATGAGCAGTACTTC. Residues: CASSQMAGSYNEQYF.

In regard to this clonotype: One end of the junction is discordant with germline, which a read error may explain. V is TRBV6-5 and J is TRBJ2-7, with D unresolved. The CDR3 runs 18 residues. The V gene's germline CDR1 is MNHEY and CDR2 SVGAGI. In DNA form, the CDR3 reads TGTACCAGCAGTACCGAAATTCCGACGGAGTACAAAACCTACGAGCAGTACTTC. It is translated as CTSSTEIPTEYKTYEQYF.

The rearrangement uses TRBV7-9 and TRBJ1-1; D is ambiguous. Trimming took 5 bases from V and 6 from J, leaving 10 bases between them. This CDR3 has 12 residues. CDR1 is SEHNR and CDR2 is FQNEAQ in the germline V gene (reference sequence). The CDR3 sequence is CASSRELAEAFF. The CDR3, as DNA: TGTGCCAGCAGCCGCGAATTGGCTGAAGCTTTCTTT.

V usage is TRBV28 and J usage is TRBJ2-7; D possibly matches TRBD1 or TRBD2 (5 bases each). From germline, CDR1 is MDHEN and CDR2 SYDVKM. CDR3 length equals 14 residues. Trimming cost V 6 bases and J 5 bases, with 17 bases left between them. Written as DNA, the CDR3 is TGTGCCAGCAGCCAGTTTCCTGGGACGGACGAGCAGTACTTC. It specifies CASSQFPGTDEQYF.

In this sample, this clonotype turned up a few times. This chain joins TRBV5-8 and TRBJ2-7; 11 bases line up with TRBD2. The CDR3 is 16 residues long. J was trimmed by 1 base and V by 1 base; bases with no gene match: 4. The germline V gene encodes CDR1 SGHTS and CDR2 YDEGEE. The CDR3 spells CASSLWLAGGSYEQYF. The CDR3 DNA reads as TGTGCCAGCAGCTTGTGGCTAGCGGGGGGTTCCTACGAGCAGTACTTC. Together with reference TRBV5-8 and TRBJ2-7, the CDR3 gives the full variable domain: EAGVTQSPTHLIKTRGQQATLRCSPISGHTSVYWYQQALGLGLQFLLWYDEGEERNRGNFPPRFSGRQFPNYSSELNVNALELEDSALYLCASSLWLAGGSYEQYFGPGTRLTVT.

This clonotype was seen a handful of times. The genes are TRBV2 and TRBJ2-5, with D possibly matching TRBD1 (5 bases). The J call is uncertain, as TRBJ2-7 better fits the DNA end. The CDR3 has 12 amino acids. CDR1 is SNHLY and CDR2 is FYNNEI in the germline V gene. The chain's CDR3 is CATSRQNYEQYF. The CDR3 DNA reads TGTGCCACCTCCCGACAGAACTACGAGCAGTACTTC.

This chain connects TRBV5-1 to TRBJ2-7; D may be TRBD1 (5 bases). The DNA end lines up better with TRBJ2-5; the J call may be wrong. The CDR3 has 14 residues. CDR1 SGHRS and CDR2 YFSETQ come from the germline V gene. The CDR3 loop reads CASSSGHLGETQYF. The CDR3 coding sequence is TGCGCCAGCAGCTCCGGACACCTGGGGGAGACCCAGTACTTC.

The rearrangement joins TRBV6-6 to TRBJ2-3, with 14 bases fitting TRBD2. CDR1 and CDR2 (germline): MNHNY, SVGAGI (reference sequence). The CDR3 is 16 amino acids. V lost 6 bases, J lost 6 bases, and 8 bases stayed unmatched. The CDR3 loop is CASSETTSGREDTQYF. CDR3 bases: TGTGCCAGCAGCGAAACGACTAGCGGGAGGGAGGATACGCAGTATTTT.

CDR3 nucleotides: TGTGCCATCAGTGAGGAACAAGGCAGCGCTGAAGCTTTCTTT. This encodes CAISEEQGSAEAFF. The rearrangement uses TRBV10-3 and TRBJ1-1; no clear D. V was pared by 2 bases and J by 6 bases, with 13 bases between. CDR3 length: 14 amino acids. CDR1 and CDR2 (germline): ENHRY, SYGVKD.